One sample yielded the 23 T cell receptor beta chains listed below, sequenced in a study of PD-L1 blockade in urothelial cancer. The assay was immunoSEQ multiplex PCR, and TCRdb's table has in-frame clones only and misses some. The sample includes 50,000 or so clones, roughly 82% seen only once; the top ten take 4.5%. This specimen consisted of PBMCs, obtained around atezolizumab (anti-PD-L1) treatment. All receptors derive from a man in his 70s with urothelial cancer.

The genes are TRBV6-5 and TRBJ2-3, with D tentatively TRBD2 (5 bases). This CDR3 has 15 residues. Germline CDR1 MNHEY, CDR2 SVGAGI. The V gene lost 4 bases and the J gene lost 6 bases, with 17 bases spanning the gap. The CDR3 DNA reads as TGTGCCAGCAGTTTAGCGTTTAACTCCGGGGATACGCAGTATTTT. Translating gives CASSLAFNSGDTQYF.

This rearrangement joins TRBV5-1 to TRBJ1-1, with 9 bases aligning to TRBD1. Germline V gene lookup returns CDR1 SGHRS and CDR2 YFSETQ. V lost 4 bases to trimming and J lost 6 bases; unmatched junction nucleotides: 16. The CDR3 runs 17 residues. In DNA form, the CDR3 reads TGCGCCAGCAGCGACGCTCGGACAGGGGCCTCCTTGTCTGAAGCTTTCTTT. Translated, it gives CASSDARTGASLSEAFF.

This chain joins TRBV19 and TRBJ2-7, with TRBD1 as a possible D gene (5 bases). CDR3 length: 14 residues. CDR1 and CDR2 from the germline V gene are LNHDA and SQIVND (reference sequence). V lost 4 bases to trimming and J lost 2 bases, with 12 bases between them. For the CDR3, the DNA is TGTGCCAGTAGTAGCTTGGACATCCCCTACGAGCAGTACTTC. Protein sequence: CASSSLDIPYEQYF.

The V gene is TRBV19, the J gene TRBJ1-2, with 12 bases fitting TRBD1. V dropped 5 bases and J dropped 9; count of bases not matched to a gene: 13. The CDR3 has 16 residues. The germline V gene has CDR1 LNHDA and CDR2 SQIVND (reference sequence). The CDR3 DNA follows: TGTGCCAGTAGTCCCGGGACAGGGGGCTCAAATGTGCGCTACACCTTC. This encodes CASSPGTGGSNVRYTF.

This rearrangement joins TRBV19 to TRBJ2-1; 7 nucleotides match TRBD2. In germline, CDR1 is LNHDA, CDR2 SQIVND (reference sequence). Losses at the gene ends were 6 bases for V and 6 bases for J; bases not matched to a gene: 8. The CDR3 has 14 residues. The CDR3, as DNA: TGTGCCAGTAGAAACAGACTAGCCCTCAATGAGCAGTTCTTC. Its translation: CASRNRLALNEQFF.

This clone showed up just a few times. CDR3 in DNA: TGTGCCTGGAGTGTCGGGACAGGGGGGAGGAATGAAAAACTGTTTTTT. Its protein is CAWSVGTGGRNEKLFF. This chain uses TRBV30 with TRBJ1-4, with 11 bases that match TRBD1. Germline V gene sequence: CDR1 GTSNPN, CDR2 SVGIG (reference sequence). This CDR3 has 16 residues. V shed 0 bases and J 5 bases; nucleotides not matched to a gene: 5.

The V and J genes are TRBV7-8 and TRBJ2-5; 9 nucleotides line up with TRBD1. Germline CDR1 and CDR2: SGHVS and FQNEAQ. With V trimmed by 5 bases and J by 5 bases, 9 bases remained unmatched. The CDR3 covers 15 residues. The CDR3 region has the DNA TGTGCCAGCAGCCGCGTGGGGACAGGGTTGGAGACCCAGTACTTC. Protein: CASSRVGTGLETQYF.

The V gene is TRBV15, the J gene TRBJ1-4; D unclear. V was cut by 0 bases and J by 4 bases, with 12 bases left in between. The germline V gene has CDR1 LNHNV and CDR2 YYDKDF (reference sequence). The CDR3 is made up of 16 amino acids. CDR3 region: CATSRDQRRNNEKLFF. Written as DNA, the CDR3 is TGTGCCACCAGCAGAGACCAAAGGAGAAATAATGAAAAACTGTTTTTT. Full variable domain (missing parts from reference TRBV15 and TRBJ1-4): DAMVIQNPRYQVTQFGKPVTLSCSQTLNHNVMYWYQQKSSQAPKLLFHYYDKDFNNEADTPDNFQSRRPNTSFCFLDIRSPGLGDTAMYLCATSRDQRRNNEKLFFGSGTQLSVL.

The chain recombines TRBV2 with TRBJ1-2; no reliable D call. Trimming shortened V by 5 bases and J by 5 bases, and 9 bases separated the two germline ends. The CDR3 covers 12 residues. The V gene's germline CDR1 is SNHLY and CDR2 FYNNEI. CDR3 region: CASSTEPYGYTF. The CDR3 DNA is TGTGCCAGCAGTACAGAACCTTATGGCTACACCTTC.

The CDR3 protein is CATSRSGNTIYF. CDR3 DNA sequence: TGTGCCACCAGTCGCTCTGGAAACACCATATATTTT. V usage is TRBV15 and J usage is TRBJ1-3; D gene ambiguous. CDR3 length equals 12 residues. Germline V gene sequence: CDR1 LNHNV, CDR2 YYDKDF (reference sequence). V lost 6 bases, J lost 0 bases, and 3 bases lay in between. The complete variable domain, with remaining parts taken from reference TRBV15 and TRBJ1-3, reads DAMVIQNPRYQVTQFGKPVTLSCSQTLNHNVMYWYQQKSSQAPKLLFHYYDKDFNNEADTPDNFQSRRPNTSFCFLDIRSPGLGDTAMYLCATSRSGNTIYFGEGSWLTVV.

The genes are TRBV7-9 and TRBJ2-5; perhaps TRBD2 as D (6 bases). The CDR3 contains 13 residues. CDR1 is SEHNR and CDR2 is FQNEAQ in the germline V gene (reference sequence). V shed 5 bases and J shed 2 bases, with 9 bases lying between them. CDR3 loop: CASSRGLQETQYF. Written as DNA, the CDR3 is TGTGCCAGCAGCCGGGGACTTCAAGAGACCCAGTACTTC.

The chain employs TRBV5-1 and TRBJ1-6; 8 nucleotides match TRBD1. Germline trimming cut 0 bases from V and 5 bases from J; bases unmatched to any gene: 1. CDR1 SGHRS and CDR2 YFSETQ come from the germline V gene. This CDR3 comprises 15 residues. For the CDR3, the DNA is TGCGCCAGCAGCTTGGGACAGGGGAATAATTCACCCCTCCACTTT. As protein: CASSLGQGNNSPLHF.

The chain uses TRBV5-1 and TRBJ2-1; 11 nucleotides line up with TRBD2. Losses at the gene ends were 4 bases for V and 4 bases for J; bases not matched to a gene: 10. This CDR3 has 17 amino acids. The V gene's germline CDR1 is SGHRS and CDR2 YFSETQ. The CDR3 coding sequence is TGCGCCAGCAGCCTGGGACTAGCGGAGAGAAGGTACAATGAGCAGTTCTTC. Its protein product is CASSLGLAERRYNEQFF.

The rearrangement links TRBV7-9 to TRBJ1-2; the D gene is possibly TRBD1 (6 bases). This CDR3 has 17 amino acids. Trimming pared 0 bases from V and 7 bases from J, leaving 21 bases between. Germline CDR1 is SEHNR and CDR2 is FQNEAQ (reference sequence). The CDR3 DNA reads as TGTGCCAGCAGCTTAGCGTCGGAAGGGCTCCCCAGGGGTGGCTACACCTTC. Its translation is CASSLASEGLPRGGYTF.

This sequence joins TRBV9 and TRBJ2-5, with 7 bases identical to TRBD2. Germline V gives CDR1 SGDLS, CDR2 YYNGEE. This CDR3 is built from 17 residues. The V gene end was trimmed by 3 bases and the J gene end by 5 bases; junction bases not matched to a gene: 16. CDR3 coding DNA: TGTGCCAGCAGCGGCCTAGAGGGAGCGGGAAACAGGGAGACCCAGTACTTC. Its protein is CASSGLEGAGNRETQYF.

The chain employs TRBV7-9 and TRBJ2-7, with unresolved D. This CDR3 contains 13 residues. The ends were cut back, 5 bases at V and 0 bases at J, with 8 bases in the middle. Germline V lookup: CDR1 SEHNR, CDR2 FQNEAQ (reference sequence). The CDR3 bases are TGTGCCAGCAGCCGTACTGGCTCCTACGAGCAGTACTTC. Protein: CASSRTGSYEQYF.

The chain has TRBV27 and TRBJ2-7; D is possibly TRBD2 (6 bases). V was clipped by 8 bases and J by 2 bases, with 13 bases between them. This CDR3 is 13 amino acids long. CDR1 MNHEY and CDR2 SMNVEV come from the germline V gene (reference sequence). The chain's CDR3 is CASAFGGTYEQYF. The CDR3 coding sequence is TGTGCCAGCGCTTTCGGGGGAACCTACGAGCAGTACTTC.

CDR3: CASSPRGSGSTGETQYF. The CDR3 nucleotides read TGTGCCAGCAGTCCGAGGGGGAGCGGGAGTACAGGAGAGACCCAGTACTTC. The rearrangement links TRBV27 to TRBJ2-5; 8 bases fit TRBD2. The ends lost 5 bases at V and 4 bases at J; junction bases unmatched: 15. CDR1 is MNHEY, CDR2 SMNVEV, per germline (reference sequence). The CDR3 runs 17 residues.

This rearrangement joins TRBV4-1 to TRBJ2-5; 13 bases match TRBD2. The CDR3 consists of 21 residues. From germline, CDR1 is MGHRA and CDR2 YSYEKL. Trimming took 4 bases from V and 0 from J; bases not matched to a gene: 17. CDR3 loop: CASSLRFIGLAGDGYQETQYF. The CDR3 DNA sequence: TGCGCCAGCAGCCTGCGCTTCATTGGACTAGCGGGAGATGGATACCAAGAGACCCAGTACTTC.

This clone was seen only once. This chain connects TRBV5-8 to TRBJ2-7; 7 bases agree with TRBD1. The CDR3 loop spans 14 amino acids. With 3 bases clipped from V and 2 bases from J, the junction kept 5 bases outside the gene matches. CDR1 is SGHTS and CDR2 is YDEGEE in the germline V gene. Here the CDR3 reads CASSSQTGTYEQYF. CDR3 nucleotides: TGTGCCAGCAGCTCCCAGACAGGGACCTACGAGCAGTACTTC.

The gene calls are TRBV9 and TRBJ2-1; maybe TRBD2 (6 bases). This CDR3 is built from 17 residues. Per the germline V gene, CDR1 is SGDLS and CDR2 is YYNGEE. V gave up 4 bases and J gave up 0 bases, with 17 bases separating them. CDR3 region: CASSPTGMDYSYNEQFF. In nucleotides, the CDR3 is TGTGCCAGCAGCCCCACTGGCATGGACTACTCCTACAATGAGCAGTTCTTC. Based on the CDR3 plus reference TRBV9 and TRBJ2-1, the full variable domain is DSGVTQTPKHLITATGQRVTLRCSPRSGDLSVYWYQQSLDQGLQFLIQYYNGEERAKGNILERFSAQQFPDLHSELNLSSLELGDSALYFCASSPTGMDYSYNEQFFGPGTRLTVL.

This chain connects TRBV27 to TRBJ2-3; 13 nucleotides agree with TRBD2. The CDR3 is 17 amino acids. The trim removed 5 bases at V and 9 bases at J, leaving 14 bases unmatched. Germline V CDR1 and CDR2: MNHEY, SMNVEV (reference sequence). DNA of the CDR3: TGTGCCAGCAGTCCGACAATAACTAGCGGGAGGGCCGGGACGCAGTATTTT. It specifies CASSPTITSGRAGTQYF.

The chain recombines TRBV2 with TRBJ1-1; 9 bases line up with TRBD1. Per the germline V gene, CDR1 is SNHLY and CDR2 is FYNNEI. Trimming cost V 8 bases and J 11 bases; bases outside gene matches: 12. CDR3 size: 13 residues. CDR3 sequence (DNA): TGTGCCAGCCAACAATGGGGACAGGGTTTTGCTTTCTTT. This encodes CASQQWGQGFAFF.